This T cell receptor beta chain was observed in a study of B cell selection in AIRE deficiency. Regulatory T cells were sorted as CD4+CD25hiCD127low/negative cells. With regard to this clone: The sample contains more than one DNA sequence encoding this CDR3.

Germline CDR1 is LNHDA and CDR2 is SQIVND (reference sequence). CDR3 length: 11 residues. The ends were cut back, 6 bases at V and 7 bases at J, with 10 bases in the middle. The data were produced by immunoSEQ multiplex PCR, yet TCRdb's version contains in-frame clones alone and is incomplete. The sample consists of roughly 23,000 clones, about 93% of them appearing once. What was sequenced was CD4+CD25+ Tregs sorted from PBMCs. The chain combines TRBV19 with TRBJ2-7, with D possibly being TRBD2 (5 bases). The TCR was taken from a human donor in good health. Here the CDR3 DNA reads TGTGCCAGTAGCCGCGGGCGGGAGCAGTACTTC. Translation gives CASSRGREQYF.